Below are 15 T cell receptor beta chains sequenced from a single sample in a study of blood T cell repertoires in COVID-19. Clones were sequenced by immunoSEQ multiplex PCR, and TCRdb holds only the in-frame ones, with some missing. The sample has some 250,000 clones; about 90% are singletons. Sequenced: peripheral blood. The receptors come from a woman aged 30 to 39 who had recovered from COVID-19.

This clone occurred once. The V call is TRBV19, the J call TRBJ2-5; D is unresolved. Trimming shortened V by 5 bases and J by 4 bases, and 8 bases separated the two germline ends. Germline CDR1 LNHDA, CDR2 SQIVND (reference sequence). CDR3 length equals 12 residues. CDR3 nucleotides: TGTGCCAGTAGTCAGACATCAGAGACCCAGTACTTC. This gives the protein CASSQTSETQYF.

The rearrangement links TRBV9 to TRBJ2-1, with D unresolved. This CDR3 has 13 amino acids. The germline CDR1 and CDR2 sequences are SGDLS and YYNGEE. Trimming shortened V by 4 bases and J by 5 bases, and 10 bases separated the two germline ends. The CDR3 DNA sequence: TGTGCCAGCAGCATTACTACCCACAATGAGCAGTTCTTC. This encodes CASSITTHNEQFF.

This clone was seen only a few times. The chain carries TRBV29-1 and TRBJ1-1; D is perhaps TRBD1 (5 bases). The germline CDR1 and CDR2 sequences are SQVTM and ANQGSEA. Trimming cost V 4 bases and J 4 bases, with 16 bases left between them. CDR3 length equals 14 residues. In nucleotides, the CDR3 is TGCAGCGTTGTCCCCCGGGGGAAGTTCACTGAAGCTTTCTTT. This sequence encodes CSVVPRGKFTEAFF.

This chain uses TRBV18 with TRBJ1-2; D gene ambiguous. The V end lost 4 bases, the J end lost 5 bases, and 14 bases lay between the germline ends. The CDR3 is 14 residues long. The germline V gene encodes CDR1 KGHSH and CDR2 LQKENI. CDR3 protein: CASSLGEQTYGYTF. For the CDR3, the DNA is TGTGCCAGCTCACTGGGCGAACAAACGTATGGCTACACCTTC.

The V and J genes are TRBV5-5 and TRBJ2-1, with D maybe TRBD1 (6 bases). V lost 1 base, J lost 0 bases, and 14 bases lay in between. The CDR3 is 17 amino acids. CDR1 is SGHKS, CDR2 YYEKEE, per germline (reference sequence). The CDR3 DNA sequence: TGTGCCAGCAGCTTGCTTGCCGGCAGGGGCTCCTACAATGAGCAGTTCTTC. Translating gives CASSLLAGRGSYNEQFF.

J is TRBJ2-3 and V is TRBV19; weak D call: TRBD2 (6 bases). Trimming removed 4 bases from V and 7 bases from J, with 18 bases in between. Germline V CDR1 and CDR2: LNHDA, SQIVND (reference sequence). This CDR3 has 15 residues. The CDR3 nucleotides are TGTGCCAGTAGTAAGGGTGCGGGGAGCATGAATACGCAGTATTTT. The encoded protein is CASSKGAGSMNTQYF. Drawing the rest from reference TRBV19 and TRBJ2-3, the complete variable domain is DGGITQSPKYLFRKEGQNVTLSCEQNLNHDAMYWYRQDPGQGLRLIYYSQIVNDFQKGDIAEGYSVSREKKESFPLTVTSAQKNPTAFYLCASSKGAGSMNTQYFGPGTRLTVL.

This clone was found once. The rearrangement uses TRBV19 and TRBJ2-1, with 10 positions matching TRBD2. The germline CDR1 and CDR2 sequences are LNHDA and SQIVND (reference sequence). CDR3 length: 15 residues. V gave up 3 bases and J gave up 3 bases; unmatched junction bases: 2. Written as DNA, the CDR3 is TGTGCCAGTAGTATCAGCGGGGGGGTCTACAATGAGCAGTTCTTC. It encodes CASSISGGVYNEQFF.

The CDR3 here is CASSYRAGYEKLFF. CDR3 in DNA: TGTGCCAGCAGTTACAGAGCAGGGTATGAAAAACTGTTTTTT. The genes are TRBV6-5 and TRBJ1-4; possible D gene TRBD1, 5 bases. The germline V gene has CDR1 MNHEY and CDR2 SVGAGI. The CDR3 has 14 amino acids. Trimming cost V 2 bases and J 6 bases, with 10 bases left between them.

The chain couples TRBV9 to TRBJ2-5, with a tentative D call TRBD2 (6 bases). The ends were cut back, 1 base at V and 5 bases at J, with 15 bases in the middle. Germline V CDR1 and CDR2: SGDLS, YYNGEE. The CDR3 is 15 residues long. The CDR3 protein is CASSVMASVPETQYF. CDR3 in DNA: TGTGCCAGCAGCGTAATGGCTAGCGTACCTGAGACCCAGTACTTC.

The chain carries TRBV9 and TRBJ2-6; D remains ambiguous. There are 21 residues in the CDR3. Germline V CDR1 and CDR2: SGDLS, YYNGEE. With 2 bases removed from V and 4 bases from J, the gap between germline ends came to 28 bases. CDR3: CASSVEPVRSAKLRGANVLTF. CDR3 in DNA: TGTGCCAGCAGCGTGGAACCGGTCCGGAGCGCCAAACTGAGGGGGGCCAACGTCCTGACTTTC.

This clone came up once. In DNA form, the CDR3 reads TGTGCCAGCAGCGTAGTGGGGCACACTGAAGCTTTCTTT. Protein: CASSVVGHTEAFF. The V call is TRBV9, the J call TRBJ1-1; D perhaps matches TRBD1 (5 bases). The V end lost 0 bases, the J end lost 3 bases, and 6 bases lay between the germline ends. In germline, CDR1 is SGDLS, CDR2 YYNGEE. This CDR3 contains 13 residues.

This chain uses TRBV7-6 with TRBJ2-5; 13 bases agree with TRBD2. Germline lookup yields CDR1 SGHVS and CDR2 FNYEAQ. After removal of 3 bases from V and 2 bases from J, the junction contained 9 bases not matched to a gene. There are 18 residues in the CDR3. The CDR3 region is CASSFRLAGGLLQETQYF. The CDR3 DNA reads as TGTGCCAGCAGCTTTCGACTAGCGGGGGGTCTCCTACAAGAGACCCAGTACTTC.

The V gene is TRBV6-6, the J gene TRBJ1-5; 9 bases align to TRBD1. The CDR3 covers 14 residues. Germline V lookup: CDR1 MNHNY, CDR2 SVGAGI (reference sequence). The ends lost 5 bases at V and 4 bases at J; junction bases unmatched: 3. The CDR3: CASSPGTGNQPQHF. The CDR3 bases are TGTGCCAGCAGTCCCGGGACAGGGAATCAGCCCCAGCATTTT.

The J gene is TRBJ2-2, the V gene TRBV5-5, with 7 positions matching TRBD1. Germline CDR1 is SGHKS and CDR2 is YYEKEE (reference sequence). The V gene end was trimmed by 2 bases and the J gene end by 4 bases; junction bases not matched to a gene: 5. The CDR3 covers 15 residues. The CDR3 region has the DNA TGTGCCAGCAGCTTAAGGGGGCGCGGCACCGGGGAGCTGTTTTTT. It codes for CASSLRGRGTGELFF.

V gene TRBV9 combines with J gene TRBJ2-1; weak D call: TRBD2 (6 bases). Trimming took 3 bases from V and 1 from J, leaving 14 bases between them. The CDR3 has 16 residues. CDR1 SGDLS and CDR2 YYNGEE come from the germline V gene. The CDR3 nucleotides read TGTGCCAGCAGCGCCCTCCATGGAGGGTCCTACAATGAGCAGTTCTTC. This codes for CASSALHGGSYNEQFF. The variable domain in full, completed from reference TRBV9 and TRBJ2-1, reads DSGVTQTPKHLITATGQRVTLRCSPRSGDLSVYWYQQSLDQGLQFLIQYYNGEERAKGNILERFSAQQFPDLHSELNLSSLELGDSALYFCASSALHGGSYNEQFFGPGTRLTVL.